This T cell receptor beta chain stems from a study of cytomegalovirus exposure and HLA in healthy donors (TCRdb year 2017). Some background on the complete study: A later analysis indicated that the 90 to 150 validation repertoires were generated on the platform also employed for the roughly 730 repertoires of the first cohort. Besides the first cohort of more than 650 subjects, a separate validation cohort made up of roughly 120 different subjects was used. The study aimed to test whether cataloging public T cell receptors could reveal signatures of past pathogen exposure. The study combined high-throughput TCR immunosequencing, statistical association of individual TCRs with disease status, and machine learning to predict cytomegalovirus infection status.

For this clone: Its antigen remains undetermined. Base qualities are not provided; no much larger clone lies one nucleotide away.

What the study reported, not specific to this receptor: The study gave a list of 150 to 200 TCR beta chains associated with cytomegalovirus. Cytomegalovirus status was reported to be diagnosed by the classifier with high specificity and sensitivity in both the original and validation cohorts. The authors suggested that the approach could potentially be generalized to other disease states and immunological phenotypes. A later analysis lacked HLA typing for the validation cohort, so it scored co-occurrence in that cohort across all 110 or so repertoires. Three of the identified cytomegalovirus-associated TCR beta chains were confirmed in vitro to be specific for cytomegalovirus antigens. Most TCR sequences were seen in very few donors, while some public TCRs were found in many individuals. A later analysis found that TCRs clustered in the first cohort also tended to co-occur in the 120 validation repertoires, with roughly 95% of cluster scores above 0.

The library was obtained by the immunoSEQ multiplex PCR assay. Per the original workflow: A statistical classification framework was developed to diagnose cytomegalovirus status using the catalog of TCR beta chain sequences. The table comes from immuneACCESS by way of TCRdb, which keeps in-frame sequences with V and J called. Part of the clones is missing from these tables; in studies checked, under half for an unresolved V gene and the rest for unknown reasons. That table supplies the V and J calls and clone size; D and trimming were determined from the DNA. The sample yields about 73,000 clones; 85% to 95% were counted once. The ten largest clones add up to approximately 3.3% of the sample. The donors belonged to the validation cohort of 90 to 150 subjects, which was separate from the approximately 700-subject first cohort. According to the germline V gene, CDR1 reads ENHRY and CDR2 reads SYGVKD. The V end gives up 7 bases and the J end 6 bases, leaving 10 bases in the junction not matched to a gene. The CDR3, from cysteine to phenylalanine, totals 14 residues. Only the CDR3 part of the read is kept: 42 bases, read in frame from the first base.

The rearrangement combines TRBV10-3 with TRBJ1-2; the junction holds 8 bases that match TRBD1. The sequence was obtained from a man aged 18 to 29 in good health and CMV-seronegative. The sequenced material came from PBMCs. The nucleotides are TGTGCCATCACCCCGGGGGGACAGGTACATGGCTACACCTTC. Its protein is CAITPGGQVHGYTF.